This T cell receptor (beta chain) was recovered during a study of blood T cell repertoires in COVID-19. Germline assignment: CDR1 SGDLS and CDR2 YYNGEE. J was trimmed by 6 bases and V by 3 bases; bases with no gene match: 9. This CDR3 has 16 amino acids. The table came from immunoSEQ multiplex PCR; TCRdb's copy has only in-frame clones and leaves some out. The profile shows about 140,000 clones, 77% of them singletons. The TCR originated in a woman aged 45-60 years with active or convalescent COVID-19. Sequencing used peripheral blood. The genes are TRBV9 and TRBJ2-5, with 12 bases aligning to TRBD2. The CDR3 loop reads CASSASPSGGAKTQYF. The CDR3 nucleotides read TGTGCCAGCAGCGCCTCACCTAGCGGGGGGGCAAAGACCCAGTACTTC.